This T cell receptor (beta chain) comes out of a study of T cells after posttransplantation cyclophosphamide. Findings and limits, study-wide: Donor-recipient repertoire similarity was low at 1-2 months, rising over year one. TRB clonality was highly associated with recipient CMV seropositivity and reactivation. TRB overlap between skin or GI tissue T cells and blood was limited.

The data were produced by immunoSEQ multiplex PCR, yet TCRdb's version contains in-frame clones alone and is incomplete. The repertoire consists of about 25,000 clones, none detected only once. In regard to this clone: Antigen specificity is unknown.

Treatment was busulfan-fludarabine conditioning, a marrow graft, and cyclophosphamide on days +3 and +4. This CDR3 region has 12 residues. Germline V lookup: CDR1 MDHEN, CDR2 SYDVKM. V lost 3 bases and J lost 6, with 6 bases in between. The sequence came from a male patient younger than 35 who received an allogeneic stem cell transplant from a related donor, was CMV-positive, and had no GVHD. Some T cells may have come from the graft donor. Sequencing used PBMCs, obtained after allogeneic stem cell transplant with posttransplant cyclophosphamide. The chain joins TRBV28 to TRBJ1-5; the D is unclear. DNA for the CDR3: TGTGCCAGCAGTTTCGACATTCAGCCCCAGCATTTT. Translating it yields CASSFDIQPQHF. The complete variable domain, with remaining parts taken from reference TRBV28 and TRBJ1-5, reads DVKVTQSSRYLVKRTGEKVFLECVQDMDHENMFWYRQDPGLGLRLIYFSYDVKMKEKGDIPEGYSVSREKKERFSLILESASTNQTSMYLCASSFDIQPQHFGDGTRLSIL.